This record covers a single T cell receptor (beta chain). No antigen is known for it. This specimen belongs to a study of T cell clones after liver transplantation. Study context: Draws occurred before transplant, before withdrawal, and after complete or failed withdrawal.

Study-level results: Small, mixed patient groups and varying post-transplant times limit these conclusions.

Germline CDR1 MNHEY, CDR2 SVGAGI. Trimming removed 4 bases at V and 4 bases at J, with 8 bases between. The CDR3 runs 13 residues. Using immunoSEQ multiplex PCR, the repertoire was profiled, and TCRdb retains in-frame clones only, with some absent. The data contain under 55,000 clones, roughly 84% of them singletons. The V call is TRBV6-5, the J call TRBJ1-5; D not resolved. The source was CD4+ T cells from blood, collected 24 months after liver transplant. This clonotype was sampled from a human patient who received a liver transplant. The graft donor may have contributed some T cells. The CDR3, as DNA: TGTGCCAGCAGTTCATTTGTTAATCAGCCCCAGCATTTT. This translates into CASSSFVNQPQHF.